This entry lists 5 T cell receptor beta chains sequenced from one sample in a study. TCRdb reanalysed the 5' RACE reads using MiXCR and keeps one entry per CDR3 protein. The sample has a few thousand distinct CDR3 sequences; under 80% are singletons. The sorted Tregs were CD4+CD25+CD127-/low cells. The material sequenced was Tregs sorted from blood. The source is a female donor with breast cancer.

The chain combines TRBV7-3 with TRBJ1-1, with a possible D match to TRBD1 (5 bases). The CDR3 loop spans 14 amino acids. CDR1 and CDR2 from the germline V gene are SGHTA and FQGTGA. The V gene lost 2 bases and the J gene lost 4 bases, with 11 bases spanning the gap. The CDR3 loop reads CASSLAGAPTEAFF. CDR3 nucleotides: TGTGCCAGCAGCTTAGCCGGGGCACCCACTGAAGCTTTCTTT. Full variable domain (rest looked up from reference TRBV7-3 and TRBJ1-1): GAGVSQTPSNKVTEKGKYVELRCDPISGHTALYWYRQSLGQGPEFLIYFQGTGAADDSGLPNDRFFAVRPEGSVSTLKIQRTERGDSAVYLCASSLAGAPTEAFFGQGTRLTVV.

V and J are TRBV11-2 and TRBJ2-7, with 11 bases identical to TRBD1. The J segment lost 4 bases and the V segment lost 5 bases, leaving 4 bases of the junction unmatched. Looked up from germline, CDR1 is SGHAT and CDR2 is FQNNGV. The CDR3 is made up of 14 amino acids. Here the CDR3 reads CASSRGQGAYEQYF. In DNA, the CDR3 is TGTGCCAGCAGCAGAGGACAGGGGGCTTACGAGCAGTACTTC.

The chain employs TRBV20-1 and TRBJ2-7, with D possibly being TRBD2 (6 bases). This CDR3 has 12 residues. Germline V gives CDR1 DFQATT, CDR2 SNEGSKA (reference sequence). The CDR3 is CSAGPEGYEQYF. In nucleotides, the CDR3 is TGCAGCGCGGGACCGGAGGGTTACGAGCAGTACTTC.

The CDR3 DNA is TGCGCCAGCAGTCGGGGGGCCTACGAGCAGTACTTC. Protein product: CASSRGAYEQYF. The V call is TRBV5-1, the J call TRBJ2-7; 7 bases match TRBD2. Germline loops: CDR1 SGHRS, CDR2 YFSETQ. J was trimmed by 2 bases and V by 5 bases; bases with no gene match: 1. The CDR3 contains 12 residues.

This rearrangement joins TRBV20-1 to TRBJ2-1; D is unclear. This CDR3 contains 10 residues. Trimming cost V 5 bases and J 4 bases, with 3 bases left between them. CDR1 is DFQATT, CDR2 SNEGSKA, per germline (reference sequence). The CDR3 loop reads CSAYYNEQFF. The CDR3 coding sequence is TGCAGTGCTTATTACAATGAGCAGTTCTTC.